This entry features one T cell receptor beta chain sequence. Antigen: not known. The conserved final phenylalanine or tryptophan is absent from the CDR3, which likely points to a read error. TCRdb re-called the RT-PCR reads with MiXCR, one entry per CDR3 protein. The table includes some 800,000 distinct CDR3 sequences, roughly 20% detected once. These data originate in a study of response to subunit inactivated influenza vaccine. The study, taken as a whole, reports: Authors suggested each seasonal flu vaccination may recruit only limited numbers of new T cells.

V dropped 2 bases and J dropped 1; count of bases not matched to a gene: 2. CDR1 is WSHSY and CDR2 is SAAADI in the germline V gene. CDR3 length equals 15 residues. This specimen was PBMCs from blood, taken 4 to 6 days after vaccination. The V gene is TRBV10-2, the J gene TRBJ2-5, with 9 bases lining up with TRBD2. The receptor comes from a man over 45 who received an inactivated influenza vaccine. The CDR3 reads CASSEPSGVQETQYL. The CDR3 nucleotides are TGCGCCAGCAGTGAGCCTAGCGGGGTCCAAGAGACCCAGTACCTC.